This TCR beta chain was found in a study of PD-1 blockade in classical Hodgkin lymphoma. The time point here: cycle 4 day 1 (C4D1), after more than five weeks of nivolumab. There was relapse after autologous stem cell transplantation in every patient, and there was variation in brentuximab vedotin exposure. This CDR3 is 17 amino acids long. Trimming removed 2 bases at V and 4 bases at J, with 18 bases between. Germline CDR1 KGHSH, CDR2 LQKENI. Sequencing was performed with immunoSEQ multiplex PCR; in TCRdb, only in-frame clones are kept and a portion is missing. The sample yields more than 85,000 clones, approximately 90% seen once.

This TCR was recovered from a human donor with classical Hodgkin lymphoma. Sequencing was performed on peripheral blood mononuclear cells (PBMCs), taken before the fourth cycle of nivolumab. J is TRBJ2-1 and V is TRBV18; no clear D gene. CDR3 protein: CASSPSSYRTSYNEQFF. CDR3 bases: TGTGCCAGCTCACCAAGTTCTTATCGGACGTCATACAATGAGCAGTTCTTC.